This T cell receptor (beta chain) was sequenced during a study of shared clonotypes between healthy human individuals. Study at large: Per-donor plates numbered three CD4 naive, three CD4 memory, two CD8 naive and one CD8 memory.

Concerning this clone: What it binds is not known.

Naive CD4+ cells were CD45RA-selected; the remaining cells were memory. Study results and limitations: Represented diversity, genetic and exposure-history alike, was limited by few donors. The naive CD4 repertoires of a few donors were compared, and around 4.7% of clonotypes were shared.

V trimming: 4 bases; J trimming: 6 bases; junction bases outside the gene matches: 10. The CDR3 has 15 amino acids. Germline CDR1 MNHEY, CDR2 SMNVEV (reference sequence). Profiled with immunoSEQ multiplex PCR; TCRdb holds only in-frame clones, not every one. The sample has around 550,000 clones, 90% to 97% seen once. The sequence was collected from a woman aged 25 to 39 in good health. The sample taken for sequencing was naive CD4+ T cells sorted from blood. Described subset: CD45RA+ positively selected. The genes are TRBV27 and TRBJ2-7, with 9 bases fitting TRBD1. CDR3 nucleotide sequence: TGTGCCAGCAGTTCTCCGGGACAGGGATGGGGCGAGCAGTACTTC. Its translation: CASSSPGQGWGEQYF.